These 10 T cell receptor beta chains share one sample of origin, sequenced in a study of metastatic and nonmetastatic thyroid tumors. There were no patients who had received any treatment before thyroid surgery. TCRdb re-called the PCR reads with MiXCR. In the table there are around 53,000 clones, 20% of which are singletons. The sequencing input was blood. The receptors were sampled from a female donor with papillary thyroid cancer or a benign thyroid nodule (not recorded which). Some clones in this sample may be carry-over from other donors' samples.

This clone was counted ten times or more. The CDR3 DNA reads as TGTGCCAGCAGCCCCAGGGTGACCGGGGAGCTGTTTTTT. This sequence encodes CASSPRVTGELFF. The chain employs TRBV7-9 and TRBJ2-2, with D possibly TRBD1 on 5 matching bases. The germline V and J ends were trimmed by 5 bases and 5 bases, with 9 bases remaining between them. Germline V lookup: CDR1 SEHNR, CDR2 FQNEAQ (reference sequence). The CDR3 runs to 13 residues.

This clone was detected ten times or more. The chain joins TRBV12-3 or TRBV12-4 to TRBJ1-5; D is uncertain. The length of the CDR3 is 16 residues. Trimming pared 3 bases from V and 6 bases from J, leaving 18 bases between. This CDR3 reads CASSFVGGKNFQPQHF. CDR3 coding DNA: TGTGCCAGCAGTTTCGTTGGAGGCAAGAACTTTCAGCCCCAGCATTTT.

The chain combines TRBV19 with TRBJ1-5; D is unresolved. In germline, CDR1 is LNHDA, CDR2 SQIVND (reference sequence). The CDR3 length is 14 residues. Trimming shortened V by 3 bases and J by 2 bases, and 8 bases separated the two germline ends. The CDR3 sequence: CASSITWCNQPQHF. The CDR3 bases are TGTGCCAGTAGTATTACATGGTGCAATCAGCCCCAGCATTTT. The full variable domain, completed using reference TRBV19 and TRBJ1-5, is DGGITQSPKYLFRKEGQNVTLSCEQNLNHDAMYWYRQDPGQGLRLIYYSQIVNDFQKGDIAEGYSVSREKKESFPLTVTSAQKNPTAFYLCASSITWCNQPQHFGDGTRLSIL.

Worth noting for this clone: The junction shows a germline mismatch at one end, possibly a read error. The rearrangement uses TRBV18 and TRBJ1-1; D unresolved. In germline, CDR1 is KGHSH, CDR2 LQKENI. This CDR3 region has 18 residues. The CDR3 region has the DNA TGTGCCTGCTCACAATCTAACGCAGGATTAAATCAGGCCACTGAAGCTTTCTTT. It translates to CACSQSNAGLNQATEAFF.

Points on this clone: This may stem from a read error, because a much larger clone lies one nucleotide away. The sample carries other DNA sequences with the same CDR3. The chain is built from TRBV27 and TRBJ2-6; D is ambiguous. From germline, CDR1 is MNHEY and CDR2 SMNVEV (reference sequence). The length of the CDR3 is 13 residues. The CDR3 coding sequence is TGTGCCAGCAGCTTCTCTGGTGCCAACGTCCTGACTTTC. As protein: CASSFSGANVLTF. Full variable domain (remainder filled in from reference TRBV27 and TRBJ2-6): EAQVTQNPRYLITVTGKKLTVTCSQNMNHEYMSWYRQDPGLGLRQIYYSMNVEVTDKGDVPEGYKVSRKEKRNFPLILESPSPNQTSLYFCASSFSGANVLTFGAGSRLTVL.

The chain joins TRBV24-1 to TRBJ1-6; a possible D gene is TRBD1 (5 bases). Trimming pared 4 bases from V and 11 bases from J, leaving 14 bases between. This CDR3 has 14 residues. Germline lookup yields CDR1 KGHDR and CDR2 SFDVKD. CDR3 DNA sequence: TGTGCCACCAGTGAACAGACCGGGGCGGCACCCCTCCACTTT. It encodes CATSEQTGAAPLHF.

The gene calls are TRBV6-1 and TRBJ1-2, with D unclear. Trimming left V 7 bases short and J 9 bases short, with 24 bases between. The CDR3 sequence is 15 residues long. CDR1 MNHNS and CDR2 SASEGT come from the germline V gene. The CDR3 coding sequence is TGTGCCAGCATTCCCGTGGTGCCTCCCAACGCACGCTACACCTTC. Amino acid sequence: CASIPVVPPNARYTF.

Comments on this clone: At one boundary the junction diverges from the germline segment, which might be a read error. The chain combines TRBV28 with TRBJ1-2; D is ambiguous. This CDR3 contains 12 residues. The germline V gene encodes CDR1 MDHEN and CDR2 SYDVKM. The CDR3 protein is CASSFFNYCYTF. CDR3 in DNA: TGTGCCAGCAGTTTCTTCAACTATTGCTACACCTTC.

This clone was observed many times. Here the CDR3 DNA reads TGTGCCTGGAGTTCGGGGACTAGCCGCAATGAGCAGTTCTTC. This encodes CAWSSGTSRNEQFF. The chain carries TRBV30 and TRBJ2-1; TRBD2 agrees at 9 bases. This CDR3 is 14 amino acids long. CDR1 GTSNPN and CDR2 SVGIG come from the germline V gene (reference sequence). V lost 2 bases, J lost 6 bases, and 5 bases stayed unmatched.

This clone was picked up a small number of times. The V gene is TRBV6-1, the J gene TRBJ2-7, with 7 bases identical to TRBD1. V lost 6 bases and J lost 6; bases outside the gene matches: 5. The germline V gene has CDR1 MNHNS and CDR2 SASEGT. The CDR3 extends over 12 amino acids. The CDR3 sequence is CASRKQGREQYF. In nucleotides, the CDR3 is TGTGCCAGCAGGAAACAGGGGCGCGAGCAGTACTTC.